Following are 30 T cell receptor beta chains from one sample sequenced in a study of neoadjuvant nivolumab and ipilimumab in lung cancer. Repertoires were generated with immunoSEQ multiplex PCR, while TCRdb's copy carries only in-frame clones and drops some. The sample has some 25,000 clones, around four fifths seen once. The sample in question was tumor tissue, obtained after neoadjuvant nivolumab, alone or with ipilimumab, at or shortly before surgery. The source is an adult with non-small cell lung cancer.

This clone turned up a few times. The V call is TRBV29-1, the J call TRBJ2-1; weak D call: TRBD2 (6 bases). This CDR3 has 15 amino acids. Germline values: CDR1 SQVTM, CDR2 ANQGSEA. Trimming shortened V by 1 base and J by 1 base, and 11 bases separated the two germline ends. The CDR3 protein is CSVEGAGSSYNEQFF. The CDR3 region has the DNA TGCAGCGTTGAAGGGGCGGGGAGTTCCTACAATGAGCAGTTCTTC.

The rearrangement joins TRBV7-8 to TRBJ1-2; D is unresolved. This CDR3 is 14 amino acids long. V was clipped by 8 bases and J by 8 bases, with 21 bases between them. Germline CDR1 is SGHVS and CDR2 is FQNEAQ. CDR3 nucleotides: TGTGCCAGCCACACTGGAGGAGGTGAGGTCGGCTACACCTTC. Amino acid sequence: CASHTGGGEVGYTF.

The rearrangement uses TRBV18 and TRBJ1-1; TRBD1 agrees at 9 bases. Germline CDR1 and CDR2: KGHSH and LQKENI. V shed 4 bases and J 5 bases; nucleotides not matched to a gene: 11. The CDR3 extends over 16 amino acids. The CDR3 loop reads CASSRPMGQGFTEAFF. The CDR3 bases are TGTGCCAGCTCACGCCCCATGGGACAGGGTTTTACTGAAGCTTTCTTT.

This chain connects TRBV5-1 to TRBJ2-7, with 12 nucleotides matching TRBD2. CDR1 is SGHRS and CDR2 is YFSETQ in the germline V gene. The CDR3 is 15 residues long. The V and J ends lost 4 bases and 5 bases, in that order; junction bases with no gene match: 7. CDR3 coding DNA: TGCGCCAGCAGCGTGACTAGCGGGAGAGGCAACGAGCAGTACTTC. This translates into CASSVTSGRGNEQYF.

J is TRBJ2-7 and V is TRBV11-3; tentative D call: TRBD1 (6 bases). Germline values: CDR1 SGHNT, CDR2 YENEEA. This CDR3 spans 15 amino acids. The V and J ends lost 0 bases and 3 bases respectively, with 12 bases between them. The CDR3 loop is CASSLDPTGIYEQYF. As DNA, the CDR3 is TGTGCCAGCAGCTTAGATCCCACAGGGATCTACGAGCAGTACTTC.

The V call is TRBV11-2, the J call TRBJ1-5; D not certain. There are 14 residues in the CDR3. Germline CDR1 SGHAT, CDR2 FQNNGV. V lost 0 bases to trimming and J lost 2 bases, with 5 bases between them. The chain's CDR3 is CASSLENGNQPQHF. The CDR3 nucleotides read TGTGCCAGCAGCTTAGAGAACGGCAATCAGCCCCAGCATTTT.

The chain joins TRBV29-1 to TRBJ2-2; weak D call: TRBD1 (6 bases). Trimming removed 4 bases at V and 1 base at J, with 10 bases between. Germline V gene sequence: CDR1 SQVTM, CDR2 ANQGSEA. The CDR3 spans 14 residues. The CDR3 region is CSVVGAQNTGELFF. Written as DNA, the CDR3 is TGCAGCGTTGTGGGGGCACAGAACACCGGGGAGCTGTTTTTT.

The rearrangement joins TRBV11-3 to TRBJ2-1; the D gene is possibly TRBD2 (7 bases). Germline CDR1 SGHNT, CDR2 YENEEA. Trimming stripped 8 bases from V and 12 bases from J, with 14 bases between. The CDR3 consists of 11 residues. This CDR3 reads CASLGGGAQFF. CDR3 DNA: TGTGCCAGCCTTGGGGGGGGCGCGCAGTTCTTC.

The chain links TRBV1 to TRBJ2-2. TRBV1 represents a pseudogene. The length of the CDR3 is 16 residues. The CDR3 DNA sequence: TGCACCAGCAGCCAAGTTGGGACCGATAACACCGGGGAGCTGTTTTTT. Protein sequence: CTSSQVGTDNTGELFF.

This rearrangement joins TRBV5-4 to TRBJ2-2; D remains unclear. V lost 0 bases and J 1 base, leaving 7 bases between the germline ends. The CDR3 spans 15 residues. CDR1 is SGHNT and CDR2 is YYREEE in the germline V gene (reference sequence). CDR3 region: CASSLDERNTGELFF. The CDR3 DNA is TGTGCCAGCAGCTTGGACGAGAGGAACACCGGGGAGCTGTTTTTT.

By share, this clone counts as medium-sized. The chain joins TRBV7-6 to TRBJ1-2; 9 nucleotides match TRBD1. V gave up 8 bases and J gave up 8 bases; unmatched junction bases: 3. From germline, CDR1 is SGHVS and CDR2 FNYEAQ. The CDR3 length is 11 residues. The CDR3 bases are TGTGCCAGCGGGACAGGGTACGGCTACACCTTC. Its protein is CASGTGYGYTF.

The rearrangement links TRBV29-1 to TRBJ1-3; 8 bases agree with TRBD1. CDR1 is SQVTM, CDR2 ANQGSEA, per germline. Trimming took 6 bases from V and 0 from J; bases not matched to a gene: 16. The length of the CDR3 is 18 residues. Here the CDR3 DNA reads TGCAGCGTCACCGGAGGGGGTGACAGGGGAAGCTCTGGAAACACCATATATTTT. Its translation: CSVTGGGDRGSSGNTIYF. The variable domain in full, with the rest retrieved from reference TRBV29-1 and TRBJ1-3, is SAVISQKPSRDICQRGTSLTIQCQVDSQVTMMFWYRQQPGQSLTLIATANQGSEATYESGFVIDKFPISRPNLTFSTLTVSNMSPEDSSIYLCSVTGGGDRGSSGNTIYFGEGSWLTVV.

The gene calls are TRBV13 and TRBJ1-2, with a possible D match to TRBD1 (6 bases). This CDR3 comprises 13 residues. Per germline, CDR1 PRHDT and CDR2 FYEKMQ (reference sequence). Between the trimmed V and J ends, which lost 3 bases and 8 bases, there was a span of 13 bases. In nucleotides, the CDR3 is TGTGCCAGCAGCTTCGGGCAGGGGCGAGGCTACACCTTC. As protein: CASSFGQGRGYTF. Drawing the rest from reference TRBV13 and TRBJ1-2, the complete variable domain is AAGVIQSPRHLIKEKRETATLKCYPIPRHDTVYWYQQGPGQDPQFLISFYEKMQSDKGSIPDRFSAQQFSDYHSELNMSSLELGDSALYFCASSFGQGRGYTFGSGTRLTVV.

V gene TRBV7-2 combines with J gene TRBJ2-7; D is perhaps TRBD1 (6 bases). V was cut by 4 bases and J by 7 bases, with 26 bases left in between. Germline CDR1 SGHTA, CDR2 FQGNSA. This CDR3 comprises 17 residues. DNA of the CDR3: TGTGCCAGCAGCTATGACTACGGACAGACACGATCTAGGGAGCAGTACTTC. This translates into CASSYDYGQTRSREQYF.

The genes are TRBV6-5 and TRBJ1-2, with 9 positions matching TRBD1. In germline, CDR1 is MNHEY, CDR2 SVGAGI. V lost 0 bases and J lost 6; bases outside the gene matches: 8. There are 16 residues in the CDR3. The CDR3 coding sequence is TGTGCCAGCAGTTACTCGATGGGACAGGGAAGGGATGGCTACACCTTC. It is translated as CASSYSMGQGRDGYTF.

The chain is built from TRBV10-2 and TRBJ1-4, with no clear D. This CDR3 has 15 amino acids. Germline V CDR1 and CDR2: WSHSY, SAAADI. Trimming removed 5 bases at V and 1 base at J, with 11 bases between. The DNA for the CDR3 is TGCGCCAGCAGTCTGTTAGGAGGAACTAATGAAAAACTGTTTTTT. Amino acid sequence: CASSLLGGTNEKLFF.

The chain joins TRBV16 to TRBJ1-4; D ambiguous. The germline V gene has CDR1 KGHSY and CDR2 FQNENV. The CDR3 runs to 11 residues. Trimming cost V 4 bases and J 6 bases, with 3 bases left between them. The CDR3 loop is CASSRDEKLFF. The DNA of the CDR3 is TGTGCCAGCAGCCGCGATGAAAAACTGTTTTTT.

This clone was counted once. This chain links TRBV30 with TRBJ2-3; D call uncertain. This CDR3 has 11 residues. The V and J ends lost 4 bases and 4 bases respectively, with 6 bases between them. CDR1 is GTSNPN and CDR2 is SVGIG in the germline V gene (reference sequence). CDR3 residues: CAWTGADTQYF. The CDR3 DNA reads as TGTGCCTGGACTGGAGCAGATACGCAGTATTTT.

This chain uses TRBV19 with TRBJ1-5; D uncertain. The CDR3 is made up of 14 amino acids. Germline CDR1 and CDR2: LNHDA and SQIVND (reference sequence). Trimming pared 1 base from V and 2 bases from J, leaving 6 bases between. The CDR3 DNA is TGTGCCAGTAGTATAGTGGTGGGCAATCAGCCCCAGCATTTT. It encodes CASSIVVGNQPQHF.

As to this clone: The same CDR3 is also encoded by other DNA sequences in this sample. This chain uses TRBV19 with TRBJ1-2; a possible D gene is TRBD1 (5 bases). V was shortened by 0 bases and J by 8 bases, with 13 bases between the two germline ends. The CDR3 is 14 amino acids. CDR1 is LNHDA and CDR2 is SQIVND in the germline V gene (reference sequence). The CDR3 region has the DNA TGTGCCAGTAGTATAGATCTGCAGGGCCACGGCTACACCTTC. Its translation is CASSIDLQGHGYTF.

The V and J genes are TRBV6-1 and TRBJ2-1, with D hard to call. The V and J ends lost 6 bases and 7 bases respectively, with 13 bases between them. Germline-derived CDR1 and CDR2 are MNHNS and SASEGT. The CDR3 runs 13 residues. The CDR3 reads CASSSSFMNEQFF. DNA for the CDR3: TGTGCCAGCAGCTCCTCGTTTATGAATGAGCAGTTCTTC.

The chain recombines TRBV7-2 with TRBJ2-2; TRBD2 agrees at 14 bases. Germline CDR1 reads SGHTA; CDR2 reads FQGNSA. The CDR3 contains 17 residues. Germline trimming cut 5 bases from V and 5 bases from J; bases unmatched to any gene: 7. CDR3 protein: CASSPSGLAGETGELFF. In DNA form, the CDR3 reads TGTGCCAGCAGCCCGTCGGGACTAGCGGGAGAGACCGGGGAGCTGTTTTTT.

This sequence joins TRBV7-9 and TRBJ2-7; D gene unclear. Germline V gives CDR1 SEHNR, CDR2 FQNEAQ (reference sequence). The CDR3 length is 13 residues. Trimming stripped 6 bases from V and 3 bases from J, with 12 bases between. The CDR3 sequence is CASSFKNSYEQYF. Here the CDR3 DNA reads TGTGCCAGCAGTTTTAAGAACAGCTACGAGCAGTACTTC. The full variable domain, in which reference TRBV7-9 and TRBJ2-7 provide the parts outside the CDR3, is DTGVSQNPRHKITKRGQNVTFRCDPISEHNRLYWYRQTLGQGPEFLTYFQNEAQLEKSRLLSDRFSAERPKGSFSTLEIQRTEQGDSAMYLCASSFKNSYEQYFGPGTRLTVT.

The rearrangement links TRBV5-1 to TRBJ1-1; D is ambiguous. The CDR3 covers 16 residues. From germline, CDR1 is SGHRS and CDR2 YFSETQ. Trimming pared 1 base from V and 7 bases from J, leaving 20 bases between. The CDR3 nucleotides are TGCGCCAGCAGCTTGCAGGTGATAGCGGGGAGAAATGAAGCTTTCTTT. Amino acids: CASSLQVIAGRNEAFF.

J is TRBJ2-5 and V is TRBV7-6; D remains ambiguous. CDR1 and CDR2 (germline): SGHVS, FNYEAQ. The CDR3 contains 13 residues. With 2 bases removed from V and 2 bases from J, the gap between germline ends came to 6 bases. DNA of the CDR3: TGTGCCAGCAGCTTATCCAGGCAAGAGACCCAGTACTTC. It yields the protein CASSLSRQETQYF.

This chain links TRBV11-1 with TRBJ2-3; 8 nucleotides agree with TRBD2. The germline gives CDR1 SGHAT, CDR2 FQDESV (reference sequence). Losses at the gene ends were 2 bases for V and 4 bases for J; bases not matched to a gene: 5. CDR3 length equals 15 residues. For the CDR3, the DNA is TGTGCCAGCAGCTTATTTGGACTAGCTGCAGATACGCAGTATTTT. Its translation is CASSLFGLAADTQYF.

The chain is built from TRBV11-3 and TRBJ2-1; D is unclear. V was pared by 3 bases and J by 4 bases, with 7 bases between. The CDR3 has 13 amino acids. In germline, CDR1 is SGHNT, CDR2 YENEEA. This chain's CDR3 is CASSLDGYNEQFF. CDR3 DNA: TGTGCCAGCAGCTTGGACGGTTACAATGAGCAGTTCTTC.

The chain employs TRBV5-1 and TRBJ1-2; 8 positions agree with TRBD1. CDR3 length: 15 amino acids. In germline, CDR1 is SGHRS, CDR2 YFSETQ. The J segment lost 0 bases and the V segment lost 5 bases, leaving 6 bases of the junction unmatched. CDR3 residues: CASSGQGLTNYGYTF. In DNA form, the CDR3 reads TGCGCCAGCAGTGGACAGGGCCTTACTAACTATGGCTACACCTTC. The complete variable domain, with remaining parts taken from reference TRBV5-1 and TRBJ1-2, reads KAGVTQTPRYLIKTRGQQVTLSCSPISGHRSVSWYQQTPGQGLQFLFEYFSETQRNKGNFPGRFSGRQFSNSRSEMNVSTLELGDSALYLCASSGQGLTNYGYTFGSGTRLTVV.

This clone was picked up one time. CDR3 nucleotides: TGTGCCTGGAGTAGAAGGGGGAGGTACGAGCAGTACTTC. This sequence encodes CAWSRRGRYEQYF. The V call is TRBV30, the J call TRBJ2-7; D is perhaps TRBD1 or TRBD2 (6 bases each). The CDR3 has 13 amino acids. Germline CDR1 GTSNPN, CDR2 SVGIG (reference sequence). Trimming took off 2 bases at V and 4 bases at J, with 12 bases between the two ends.

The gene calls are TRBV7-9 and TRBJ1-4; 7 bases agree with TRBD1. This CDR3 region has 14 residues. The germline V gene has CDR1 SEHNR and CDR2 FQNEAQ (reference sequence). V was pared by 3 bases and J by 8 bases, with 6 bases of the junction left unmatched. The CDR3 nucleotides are TGTGCCAGCAGCTTGAGGACAGGTGGGGAAAAACTGTTTTTT. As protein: CASSLRTGGEKLFF.